A selection of T cell receptor beta chains follows, all from one sample in a study of control samples from healthy donors and cancer patients. The repertoire was sequenced with immunoSEQ multiplex PCR; TCRdb's copy has only in-frame clones and lacks some. The sample contains around 28,000 clones, about 86% of which appear only once. The source material was PBMCs. These receptor sequences come from a woman aged 40 to 50 with lung cancer. Each CDR3 is given with its conserved first and last residue. Each record gives: D gene, clone size, J gene, V gene, CDR3 protein, CDR3 DNA. D genes are given only for firm matches. Expanded clones are given a class, and other clones once, few, many or no size at all.

-	-	TRBJ1-2	TRBV5-1	CASSLDRDYGYTF	TGCGCCAGCAGCTTGGACAGGGACTATGGCTACACCTTC
TRBD2	-	TRBJ2-1	TRBV28	CASSFQGLASYNEQFF	TGTGCCAGCAGTTTCCAGGGACTAGCATCCTACAATGAGCAGTTCTTC
TRBD1	-	TRBJ1-2	TRBV30	CAWSQHPGQGAYGYTF	TGTGCCTGGAGTCAACACCCGGGACAGGGGGCCTATGGCTACACCTTC
-	-	TRBJ1-2	TRBV12-3/TRBV12-4	CASSLDSNYGYTF	TGTGCCAGCAGCCTGGACAGTAACTATGGCTACACCTTC
TRBD2	-	TRBJ2-5	TRBV7-6	CASSYQTSGQETQYF	TGTGCCAGCAGCTACCAGACTAGCGGCCAAGAGACCCAGTACTTC
TRBD1	-	TRBJ2-3	TRBV3-1/TRBV3-2	CASSQWGQGADTQYF	TGTGCCAGCAGCCAATGGGGACAGGGGGCAGATACGCAGTATTTT
-	-	TRBJ1-6	TRBV6-1	CASSEAETTLDSPLHF	TGTGCCAGCAGTGAAGCGGAGACAACGTTGGATTCACCCCTCCACTTT
-	-	TRBJ1-1	TRBV14	CASSQGSYTEAFF	TGTGCCAGCAGCCAGGGGTCTTACACTGAAGCTTTCTTT
-	-	TRBJ1-5	TRBV3-1/TRBV3-2	CASSPTGGGDQPQHF	TGTGCCAGCAGCCCCACGGGGGGCGGGGATCAGCCCCAGCATTTT
TRBD1	once	TRBJ1-4	TRBV7-2	CASSRDRADEKLFF	TGTGCCAGCAGCCGGGACAGAGCAGATGAAAAACTGTTTTTT
-	-	TRBJ1-5	TRBV5-1	CASSLSPGGRNQPQHF	TGCGCCAGCAGCTTGTCGCCAGGTGGGCGCAATCAGCCCCAGCATTTT
TRBD1	-	TRBJ2-1	TRBV30	CAWSWDRDYNEQFF	TGTGCCTGGAGCTGGGACAGGGATTACAATGAGCAGTTCTTC
TRBD1	-	TRBJ2-7	TRBV28	CASSGGQGASYEQYF	TGTGCCAGCAGTGGTGGCCAGGGGGCATCATACGAGCAGTACTTC
-	-	TRBJ1-4	TRBV28	CASRRGGEKLFF	TGTGCCAGCAGGCGAGGAGGAGAAAAACTGTTTTTT
TRBD1	few	TRBJ2-3	TRBV11-3	CASSLDSDRGKDTQYF	TGTGCCAGCAGCTTAGACTCAGACAGGGGAAAAGATACGCAGTATTTT
TRBD1	-	TRBJ2-7	TRBV7-4	CASSSLTGNEQYF	TGTGCCAGCAGCTCCCTGACAGGGAACGAGCAGTACTTC
-	-	TRBJ1-6	TRBV7-3	CASGAGANSPLHF	TGTGCCAGCGGGGCAGGAGCGAATTCACCCCTCCACTTT
-	-	TRBJ2-3	TRBV6-1	CASSEEQDMSTDTQYF	TGTGCCAGCAGTGAAGAACAGGATATGAGCACAGATACGCAGTATTTT
TRBD1	-	TRBJ2-1	TRBV6-6	CASSSTGTSYNEQFF	TGTGCCAGCAGTTCGACAGGGACCTCTTACAATGAGCAGTTCTTC
-	once	TRBJ1-2	TRBV2	CASTGYTF	TGTGCCAGCACCGGCTACACCTTC
-	-	TRBJ2-1	TRBV6-4	CASSAQPLGTAYNEQLF	TGTGCCAGCAGTGCCCAACCACTGGGGACGGCATACAATGAGCAGCTCTTC
-	-	TRBJ2-5	TRBV15	CATSRVPEETQYF	TGTGCCACCAGCAGAGTCCCCGAAGAGACCCAGTACTTC
-	-	TRBJ1-1	TRBV3-1/TRBV3-2	CASSQDERGTEAFF	TGTGCCAGCAGCCAAGATGAGCGGGGCACTGAAGCTTTCTTT
TRBD1	-	TRBJ1-5	TRBV4-1	CASSQTDRELYNQPQHF	TGCGCCAGCAGCCAAACGGACAGGGAGTTGTACAATCAGCCCCAGCATTTT
TRBD1	-	TRBJ1-1	TRBV11-3	CASSPRQGRDTETFF	TGTGCCAGCAGCCCCCGACAGGGGAGAGACACTGAAACTTTCTTT
-	-	TRBJ2-3	TRBV10-1	CASSESVTTDTQYF	TGCGCCAGCAGTGAGTCGGTCACCACAGATACGCAGTATTTT
-	-	TRBJ1-5	TRBV29-1	CSVSQGLGSNQPQHF	TGCAGCGTCAGCCAGGGTTTAGGCAGCAATCAGCCCCAGCATTTT
TRBD1	-	TRBJ1-2	TRBV6-6	CASLDRGYGYTF	TGTGCCAGCCTAGACAGGGGTTATGGCTACACCTTC
TRBD1	-	TRBJ1-1	TRBV30	CAWTRDSGGTEAFF	TGTGCCTGGACCCGGGACAGTGGTGGCACTGAAGCTTTCTTT
TRBD1	-	TRBJ1-1	TRBV19	CASSPTGWNTEAFF	TGTGCCAGTAGCCCGACAGGGTGGAACACTGAAGCTTTCTTT
TRBD1	-	TRBJ2-7	TRBV25-1	CASSDQDRIGHEQYF	TGTGCCAGCAGTGACCAGGACAGGATTGGTCACGAGCAGTACTTC
TRBD2	-	TRBJ2-3	TRBV11-1	CASNPTGGSTDTQYF	TGTGCCAGCAACCCAACGGGGGGGAGCACAGATACGCAGTATTTT